This record concerns one TCR beta chain sequence. Germline V gene lookup returns CDR1 SQVTM and CDR2 ANQGSEA. The CDR3 covers 13 residues. Trimming removed 3 bases at V and 3 bases at J, with 9 bases between. The sample comes from a study of blood T cell repertoires in COVID-19. Original data processing: Amplification with reference gene primers provided the estimates of nucleated cell counts. Sequencing was performed with immunoSEQ multiplex PCR; in TCRdb, only in-frame clones are kept and a portion is missing. Clonal size and the V and J genes are those of that table, whereas D and trimming came from the DNA. This sample has a few hundred thousand clones, with about 87% found just once. Across 20 to 25 US areas, participants ranged in age from about 18 to 90 years.

V usage is TRBV29-1 and J usage is TRBJ2-1; D possibly corresponds to TRBD2 (5 bases). The clonotype originates from a man aged 18 to 30 with acute COVID-19. Material for sequencing was PBMCs or T cells enriched from blood (not recorded which). CDR3 sequence (DNA): TGCAGCGTTGATCCCGGGATCTACAATGAGCAGTTCTTC. This encodes CSVDPGIYNEQFF.